Below, one T cell receptor beta chain is given with its context. Regarding treatment: some 19 received Ad26.COV2.S at low or high dose, single or two shots; about five received placebo; per-sample allocation not given. Repertoires come from day 63 after the first vaccine or placebo injection. These data originate in a study of Ad26.COV2.S vaccination and SARS-CoV-2 variants. Germline V gene lookup returns CDR1 GTSNPN and CDR2 SVGIG (reference sequence). V gave up 4 bases and J gave up 15 bases; unmatched junction bases: 7. The CDR3 spans 11 residues. Sequencing used immunoSEQ multiplex PCR; TCRdb keeps in-frame clones, though not all of them. This sample has roughly 350,000 clones, with around 90% found just once.

The sequencing used peripheral blood, collected in a trial of Ad26.COV2.S vaccine versus placebo. The V gene is TRBV30, the J gene TRBJ2-1, with 9 bases matching TRBD1. The source of this sequence is a person aged 18-60 years who received the Ad26.COV2.S COVID-19 vaccine or a placebo. The CDR3: CAWKRPDRGFF. The CDR3 DNA follows: TGTGCCTGGAAGAGGCCGGACAGGGGGTTCTTC. The whole variable domain, filled in from reference TRBV30 and TRBJ2-1, reads SQTIHQWPATLVQPVGSPLSLECTVEGTSNPNLYWYRQAAGRGLQLLFYSVGIGQISSEVPQNLSASRPQDRQFILSSKKLLLSDSGFYLCAWKRPDRGFFGPGTRLTVL.